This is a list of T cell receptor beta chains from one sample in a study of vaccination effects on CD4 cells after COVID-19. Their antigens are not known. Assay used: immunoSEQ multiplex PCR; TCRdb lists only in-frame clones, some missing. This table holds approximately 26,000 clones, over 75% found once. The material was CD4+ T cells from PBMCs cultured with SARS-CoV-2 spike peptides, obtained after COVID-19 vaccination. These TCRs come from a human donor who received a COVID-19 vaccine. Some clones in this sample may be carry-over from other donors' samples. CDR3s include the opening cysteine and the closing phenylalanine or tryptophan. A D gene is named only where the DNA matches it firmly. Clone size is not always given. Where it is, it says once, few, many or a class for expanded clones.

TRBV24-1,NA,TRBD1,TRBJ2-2,CATRYTGDTGELFF,TGTGCCACCAGATATACAGGGGACACCGGGGAGCTGTTTTTT
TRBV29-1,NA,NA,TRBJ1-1,CSVEDQWTKAFF,TGCAGCGTTGAAGATCAGTGGACGAAAGCTTTCTTT
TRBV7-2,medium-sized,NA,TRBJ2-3,CASSLYATPTDTQYF,TGTGCCAGCAGCCTATATGCAACTCCCACCGATACGCAGTATTTT
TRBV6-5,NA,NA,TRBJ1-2,CASSPYSTNYGYTF,TGTGCCAGCAGTCCGTACAGTACTAACTATGGCTACACCTTC
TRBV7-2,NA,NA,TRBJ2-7,CASSPPGSREQYF,TGTGCCAGCAGCCCCCCCGGGTCCCGGGAGCAGTACTTC
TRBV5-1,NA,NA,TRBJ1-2,CASSFQVEDGYTF,TGCGCCAGCAGCTTTCAGGTAGAGGACGGCTACACCTTC
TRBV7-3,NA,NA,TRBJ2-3,CASSLTGVGGIENTQYF,TGTGCCAGCAGCTTAACGGGGGTGGGAGGCATCGAGAATACGCAGTATTTT
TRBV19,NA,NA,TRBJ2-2,CASSISRRNGELFF,TGTGCCAGTAGTATAAGTCGGCGAAACGGGGAGCTGTTTTTT
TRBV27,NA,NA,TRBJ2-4,CASSKNRGDIQYF,TGTGCCAGCAGTAAGAATAGAGGGGACATTCAGTACTTC
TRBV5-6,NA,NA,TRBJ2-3,CASNLGRTDTQYF,TGTGCCAGCAACCTGGGGCGCACAGATACGCAGTATTTT